This T cell receptor beta chain was retrieved from a study of shared clonotypes between healthy human individuals. With respect to this clone: One junction end does not reproduce the germline sequence, and a read error may be involved.

Repertoires were generated with immunoSEQ multiplex PCR, while TCRdb's copy carries only in-frame clones and drops some. The data contain roughly 2.2 million clones, 80% to 95% of them singletons. Germline lookup yields CDR1 SGHRS and CDR2 YFSETQ. The CDR3 spans 15 residues. This sequence joins TRBV5-1 and TRBJ2-1, with a possible D match to TRBD2 (6 bases). The origin of this receptor is a man younger than 30 in good health. Some clones in this sample may be carry-over from other donors' samples. Sequencing used naive CD4+ T cells from PBMCs. Subset given: CD45RA+ positively selected. This CDR3 is CASTLGAGRYNEQFF. DNA for the CDR3: TGCGCCAGCACCTTGGGAGCGGGTAGATACAATGAGCAGTTCTTC.